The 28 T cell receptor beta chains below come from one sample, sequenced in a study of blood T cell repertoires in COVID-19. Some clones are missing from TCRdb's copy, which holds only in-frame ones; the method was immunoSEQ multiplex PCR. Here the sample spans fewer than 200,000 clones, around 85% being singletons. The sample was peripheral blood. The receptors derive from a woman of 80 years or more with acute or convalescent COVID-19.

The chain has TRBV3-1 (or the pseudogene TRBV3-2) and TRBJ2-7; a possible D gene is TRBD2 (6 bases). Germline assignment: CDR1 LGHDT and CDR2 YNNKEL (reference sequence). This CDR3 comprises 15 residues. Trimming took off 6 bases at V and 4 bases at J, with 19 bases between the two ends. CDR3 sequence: CASSQIDGSQYEQYF. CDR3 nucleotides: TGTGCCAGCAGTCAGATCGACGGGAGTCAATACGAGCAGTACTTC.

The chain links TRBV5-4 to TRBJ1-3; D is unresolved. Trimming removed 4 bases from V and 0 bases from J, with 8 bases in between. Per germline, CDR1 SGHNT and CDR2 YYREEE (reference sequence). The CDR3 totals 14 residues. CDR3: CASSPLPSGNTIYF. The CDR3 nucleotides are TGTGCCAGCAGCCCACTACCCTCTGGAAACACCATATATTTT.

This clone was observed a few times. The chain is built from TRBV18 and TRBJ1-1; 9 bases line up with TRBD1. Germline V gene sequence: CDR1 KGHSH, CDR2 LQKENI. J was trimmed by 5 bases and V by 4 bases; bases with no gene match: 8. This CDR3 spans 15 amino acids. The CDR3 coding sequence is TGTGCCAGCTCACTCACCGGGGACAGGGATACTGAAGCTTTCTTT. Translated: CASSLTGDRDTEAFF.

The CDR3 DNA reads TGTGCCAGCAGCTTCGGGACTAGCGGGGGGCGTGAGCAGTTCTTC. Its translation: CASSFGTSGGREQFF. This chain links TRBV7-9 with TRBJ2-1; 15 nucleotides agree with TRBD2. CDR1 is SEHNR and CDR2 is FQNEAQ in the germline V gene (reference sequence). The CDR3 is 15 residues long. J lost 9 bases, V lost 3 bases, and 3 bases had no gene match.

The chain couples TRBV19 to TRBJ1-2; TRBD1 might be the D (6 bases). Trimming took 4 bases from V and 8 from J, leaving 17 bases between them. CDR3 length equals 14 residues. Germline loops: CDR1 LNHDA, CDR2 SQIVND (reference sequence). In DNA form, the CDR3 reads TGTGCCAGTAGTACCTCAGGGGCCCGGCGGGGCTACACCTTC. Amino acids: CASSTSGARRGYTF.

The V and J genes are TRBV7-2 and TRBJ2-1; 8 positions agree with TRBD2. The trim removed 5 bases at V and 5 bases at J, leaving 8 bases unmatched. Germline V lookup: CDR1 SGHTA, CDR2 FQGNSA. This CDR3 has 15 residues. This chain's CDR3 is CASSLGRGANNEQFF. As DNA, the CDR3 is TGTGCCAGCAGCCTAGGGCGGGGGGCCAACAATGAGCAGTTCTTC.

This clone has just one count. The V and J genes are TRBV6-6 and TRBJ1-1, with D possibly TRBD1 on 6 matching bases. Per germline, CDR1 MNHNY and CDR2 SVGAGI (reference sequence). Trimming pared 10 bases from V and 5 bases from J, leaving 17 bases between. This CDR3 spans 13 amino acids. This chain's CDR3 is CATSNRAETEAFF. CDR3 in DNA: TGTGCCACTTCTAACAGGGCGGAAACTGAAGCTTTCTTT.

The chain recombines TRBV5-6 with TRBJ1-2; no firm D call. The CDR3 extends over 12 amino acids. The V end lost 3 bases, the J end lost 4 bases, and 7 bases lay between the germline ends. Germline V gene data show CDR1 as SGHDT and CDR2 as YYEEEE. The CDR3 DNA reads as TGTGCCAGCAGCTCCTCCCTCTATGGCTACACCTTC. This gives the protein CASSSSLYGYTF.

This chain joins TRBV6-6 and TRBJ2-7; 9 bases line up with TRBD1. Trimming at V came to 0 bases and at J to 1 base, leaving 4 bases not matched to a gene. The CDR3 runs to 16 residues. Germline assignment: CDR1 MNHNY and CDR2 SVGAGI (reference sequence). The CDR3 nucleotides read TGTGCCAGCAGTTACTCCCGGACAGGGGCTTCCTACGAGCAGTACTTC. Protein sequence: CASSYSRTGASYEQYF.

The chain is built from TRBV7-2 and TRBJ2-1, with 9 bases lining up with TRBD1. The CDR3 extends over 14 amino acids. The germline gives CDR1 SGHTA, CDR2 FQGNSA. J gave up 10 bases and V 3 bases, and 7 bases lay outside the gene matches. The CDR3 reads CASSFPWDREEQFF. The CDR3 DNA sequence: TGTGCCAGCAGCTTCCCCTGGGACAGGGAAGAGCAGTTCTTC. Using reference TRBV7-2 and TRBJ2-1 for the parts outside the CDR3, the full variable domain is GAGVSQSPSNKVTEKGKDVELRCDPISGHTALYWYRQSLGQGLEFLIYFQGNSAPDKSGLPSDRFSAERTGGSVSTLTIQRTQQEDSAVYLCASSFPWDREEQFFGPGTRLTVL.

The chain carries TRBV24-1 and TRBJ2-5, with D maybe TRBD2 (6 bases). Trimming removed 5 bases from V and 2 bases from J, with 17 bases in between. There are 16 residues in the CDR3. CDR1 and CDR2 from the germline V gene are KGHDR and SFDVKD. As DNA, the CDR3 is TGTGCCACCAGTGTCAACCTGGGGGGTCTACAAGAGACCCAGTACTTC. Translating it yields CATSVNLGGLQETQYF.

The CDR3 loop is CASSEGLAGGADTQYF. DNA for the CDR3: TGTGCCAGCAGTGAAGGGCTAGCGGGGGGTGCAGATACGCAGTATTTT. The J gene is TRBJ2-3, the V gene TRBV2; TRBD2 matches 11 bases. Per germline, CDR1 SNHLY and CDR2 FYNNEI. The length of the CDR3 is 16 residues. V gave up 1 base and J gave up 4 bases; unmatched junction bases: 4.

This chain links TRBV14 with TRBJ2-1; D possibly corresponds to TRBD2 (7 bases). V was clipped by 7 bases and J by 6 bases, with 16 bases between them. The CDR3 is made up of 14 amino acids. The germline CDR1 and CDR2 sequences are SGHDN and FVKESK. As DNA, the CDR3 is TGTGCCAGCACCCTAGGGGGGGGGTTCAATGAGCAGTTCTTC. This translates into CASTLGGGFNEQFF.

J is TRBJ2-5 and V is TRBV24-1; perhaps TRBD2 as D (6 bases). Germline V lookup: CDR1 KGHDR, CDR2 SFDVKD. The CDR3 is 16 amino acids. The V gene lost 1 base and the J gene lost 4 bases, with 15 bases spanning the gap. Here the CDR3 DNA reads TGTGCCACCAGTGATTTTGGCCCCGGGGGAGGAGAGACCCAGTACTTC. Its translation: CATSDFGPGGGETQYF.

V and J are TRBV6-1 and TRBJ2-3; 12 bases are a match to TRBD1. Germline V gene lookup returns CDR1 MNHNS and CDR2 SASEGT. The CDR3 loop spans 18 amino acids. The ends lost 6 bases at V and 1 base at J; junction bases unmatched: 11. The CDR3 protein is CASRERDRGLPGTDTQYF. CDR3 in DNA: TGTGCCAGCAGGGAAAGGGACAGGGGGCTCCCTGGCACAGATACGCAGTATTTT.

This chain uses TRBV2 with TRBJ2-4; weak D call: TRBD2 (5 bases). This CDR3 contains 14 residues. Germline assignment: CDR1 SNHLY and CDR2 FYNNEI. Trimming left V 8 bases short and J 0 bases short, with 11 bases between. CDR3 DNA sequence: TGTGCCAGCCATCGGACTTTAGCCAAAAACATTCAGTACTTC. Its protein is CASHRTLAKNIQYF.

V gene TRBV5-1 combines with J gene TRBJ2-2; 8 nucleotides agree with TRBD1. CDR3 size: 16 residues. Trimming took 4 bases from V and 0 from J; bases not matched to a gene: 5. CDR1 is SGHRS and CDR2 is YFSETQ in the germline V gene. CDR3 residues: CASSLDRGANTGELFF. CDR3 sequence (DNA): TGCGCCAGCAGCCTCGACAGGGGAGCGAACACCGGGGAGCTGTTTTTT. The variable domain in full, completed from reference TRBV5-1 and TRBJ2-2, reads KAGVTQTPRYLIKTRGQQVTLSCSPISGHRSVSWYQQTPGQGLQFLFEYFSETQRNKGNFPGRFSGRQFSNSRSEMNVSTLELGDSALYLCASSLDRGANTGELFFGEGSRLTVL.

Written as DNA, the CDR3 is TGTGCCAGCAGTTTTGGCCAAACCCAGCATTTT. Amino acid sequence: CASSFGQTQHF. The chain has TRBV28 and TRBJ1-5; D remains ambiguous. V lost 3 bases to trimming and J lost 11 bases, with 8 bases between them. Looked up from germline, CDR1 is MDHEN and CDR2 is SYDVKM. This CDR3 contains 11 residues.

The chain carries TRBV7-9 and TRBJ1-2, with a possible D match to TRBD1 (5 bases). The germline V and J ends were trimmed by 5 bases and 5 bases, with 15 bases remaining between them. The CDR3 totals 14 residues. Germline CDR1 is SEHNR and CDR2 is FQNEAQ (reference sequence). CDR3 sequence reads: CASSPDRQRYGYTF. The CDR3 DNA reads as TGTGCCAGCAGCCCAGACAGACAACGATATGGCTACACCTTC.

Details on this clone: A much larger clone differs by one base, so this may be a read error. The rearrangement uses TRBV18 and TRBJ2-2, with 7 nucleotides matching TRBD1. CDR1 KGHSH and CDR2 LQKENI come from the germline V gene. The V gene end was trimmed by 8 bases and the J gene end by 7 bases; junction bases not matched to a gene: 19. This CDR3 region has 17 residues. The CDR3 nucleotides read TGTGCCAGCCCACTGGACAGGTCAAATGGGTTCGGCGGGGAGCTGTTTTTT. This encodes CASPLDRSNGFGGELFF.

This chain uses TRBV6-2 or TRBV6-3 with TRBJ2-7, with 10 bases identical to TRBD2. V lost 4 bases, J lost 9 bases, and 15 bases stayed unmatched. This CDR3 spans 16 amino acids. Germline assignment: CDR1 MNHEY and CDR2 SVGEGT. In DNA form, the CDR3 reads TGTGCCAGCAGTTTAACTACCCCGGCTAGCGGGAGCCTGCAGTACTTC. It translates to CASSLTTPASGSLQYF.

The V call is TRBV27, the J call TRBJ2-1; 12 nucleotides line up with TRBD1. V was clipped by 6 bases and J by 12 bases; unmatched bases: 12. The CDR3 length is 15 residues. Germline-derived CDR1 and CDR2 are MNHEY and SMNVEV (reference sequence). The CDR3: CASRSGTGGFFRQFF. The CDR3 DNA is TGTGCCAGCAGATCCGGGACAGGGGGCTTTTTTCGGCAGTTCTTC.

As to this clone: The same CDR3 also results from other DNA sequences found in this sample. The CDR3 DNA reads as TGTGCCAGCAGTTCAGGACAGAACTATGGCTACACCTTC. Its protein product is CASSSGQNYGYTF. The chain employs TRBV12-3 or TRBV12-4 and TRBJ1-2; D is possibly TRBD1 (6 bases). The V end lost 4 bases, the J end lost 2 bases, and 8 bases lay between the germline ends. The length of the CDR3 is 13 residues.

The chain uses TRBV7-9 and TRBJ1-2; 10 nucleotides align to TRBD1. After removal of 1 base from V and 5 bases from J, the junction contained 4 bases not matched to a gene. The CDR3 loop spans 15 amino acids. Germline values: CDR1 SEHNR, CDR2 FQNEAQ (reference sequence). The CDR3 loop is CASSLVRDRGYGYTF. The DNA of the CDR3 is TGTGCCAGCAGCTTAGTAAGGGACAGGGGATATGGCTACACCTTC.

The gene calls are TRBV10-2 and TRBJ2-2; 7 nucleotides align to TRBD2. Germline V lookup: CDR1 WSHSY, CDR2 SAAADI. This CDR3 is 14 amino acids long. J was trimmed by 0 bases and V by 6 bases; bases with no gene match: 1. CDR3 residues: CASRGGTNTGELFF. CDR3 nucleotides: TGCGCCAGCAGGGGAGGGACGAACACCGGGGAGCTGTTTTTT.

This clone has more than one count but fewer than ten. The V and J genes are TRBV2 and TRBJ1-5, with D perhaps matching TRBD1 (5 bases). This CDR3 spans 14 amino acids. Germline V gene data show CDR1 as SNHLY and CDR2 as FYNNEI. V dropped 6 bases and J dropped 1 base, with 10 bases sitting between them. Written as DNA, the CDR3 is TGTGCCAGCAGAGCGGGGCGCAGCAATCAGCCCCAGCATTTT. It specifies CASRAGRSNQPQHF.

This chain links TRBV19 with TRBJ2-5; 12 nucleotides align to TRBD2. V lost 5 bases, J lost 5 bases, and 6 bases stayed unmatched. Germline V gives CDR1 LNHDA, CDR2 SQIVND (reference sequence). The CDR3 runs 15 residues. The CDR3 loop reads CASSSRLAGAETQYF. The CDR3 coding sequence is TGTGCCAGTAGTTCCAGACTAGCGGGAGCCGAGACCCAGTACTTC.

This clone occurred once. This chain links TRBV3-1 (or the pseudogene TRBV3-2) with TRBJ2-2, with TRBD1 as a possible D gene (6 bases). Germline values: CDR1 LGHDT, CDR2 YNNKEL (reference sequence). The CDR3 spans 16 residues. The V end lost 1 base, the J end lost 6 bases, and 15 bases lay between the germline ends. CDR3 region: CASSQARVRGAGELFF. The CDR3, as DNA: TGTGCCAGCAGCCAAGCCAGGGTCAGGGGTGCCGGGGAGCTGTTTTTT.